This TCR beta chain is drawn from a study of blood T cell repertoires in COVID-19 (dated by TCRdb to the early 2020s). Concerning the study at large: Collaborator samples came from the United States, Italy and Spain and covered acute and convalescent phases of COVID-19. The samples were drawn from two sources: the first 160 participants of the ongoing ImmuneRACE study, and 1,200 or so subjects contributed by 6 global collaborators. Sample metadata almost always included a de-identified subject ID, COVID-19 status, age in years and sex. The prospective study material was composed of cDNA or gDNA derived from T cells, B-cell-depleted T cells, or PBMCs. A freely available public database, intended as a resource for researchers studying the immune response to SARS-CoV-2, is where the repertoires were released. HLA class I and class II types, where available, came from metadata supplied by the sample provider rather than from assay-based typing. The dataset comprised deeply sampled blood TCRbeta repertoires from subjects exposed to, actively infected with, or recovered from COVID-19. Results and caveats for the whole study, not just this receptor: The amount of clinical and demographic metadata varied by source and participant and was provided uncurated.

The trim is 4 bases for V and 4 bases for J, with a gap of 7 bases between the germline ends. The CDR3 starts with the cysteine, ends with the phenylalanine, and has 11 residues. Of the read, only the CDR3 DNA is kept; its 33 bases are in frame from base 1. Taken from the germline V gene, the CDR1 and CDR2 loops are SQVTM and ANQGSEA. Participants in the prospective study were aged about 18 to 95 years, lived in 20 to 30 United States geographic areas, and enrolled through a virtual design. Cohort assignment in the prospective study relied on participant-reported clinical history from a screening survey and a study questionnaire. For ImmuneRACE Cohort 3, a participant was defined as recovered based on two consecutive negative NP/OP PCR tests, clearance by a healthcare professional, or resolution of symptoms. In the prospective study, whole blood, serum and a nasopharyngeal or oropharyngeal swab were collected from each participant by mobile phlebotomists. Prospective study participants could optionally give additional blood draws and questionnaires over an approximately 2-month period. Before DNA extraction, blood samples from the prospective study were shipped at room temperature or frozen.

The immunoSEQ Assay, a bias-controlled multiplex PCR, was used to amplify TCRbeta CDR3 regions from genomic DNA. The study's own analysis went as follows. Within the assay, amplification of reference gene primers was used to estimate how many nucleated cells each sample contained. Sequence reads were collapsed and filtered to measure the absolute abundance of every unique TCRbeta CDR3 rearrangement. For each sample, productive Simpson clonality was calculated by taking the square root of Simpson's diversity index across productive rearrangements. TCRdb provides this immuneACCESS table in a form limited to in-frame rearrangements. Some clones are lacking; in checked studies, under half of them reflect an unresolved V gene, and why the rest are absent is not known. D and trimming were read from the DNA, whereas the V and J calls and clone size are those reported in that table. The sample table holds hundreds of thousands of clones, of which approximately 92% were seen once. The biggest ten clones account for more than 0.8% of the sample.

Note on this clone: The target of this receptor is not known. Nothing much larger sits one base from this clone, and base qualities are not available.

This clonotype was sampled from a man between 18 and 29 years old who had recovered from COVID-19. The chain was built from TRBV29-1 and TRBJ2-5; a tentative D call is TRBD1 (5 bases match). Material: PBMCs or T cells enriched from blood (not recorded which). The nucleotide sequence is given as TGCAGCGTTGCCCAGGGAGAGACCCAGTACTTC. This encodes CSVAQGETQYF.